This TCR beta chain is from a study of OX40 agonist ivuxolimab in advanced cancers. Study-wide background: Patients with prior anti-PD-1, anti-PD-L1 or anti-CTLA-4 therapy were eligible; 35% to 45% had some. Overall study results and limits: CD8+ T cells (on average) carried more expanded clones than CD4+ T cells. Doses of 0.1 to 3.0 mg/kg were accompanied by clonal expansion of CD4+ and CD8+ blood T cells by week 6.

The CDR3 extends over 15 amino acids. Germline V lookup: CDR1 SGHVS, CDR2 FNYEAQ. V lost 1 base and J 2 bases, leaving 11 bases between the germline ends. Concerning this clone itself: The target antigen is unknown.

Profiling relied on immunoSEQ multiplex PCR, and the TCRdb table lists in-frame clones only, not all of them. In the table there are approximately 44,000 clones, about 80% of which are singletons. J is TRBJ1-2 and V is TRBV7-6; D not resolved. The starting material was CD4+ or CD8+ T cells sorted from blood, obtained in a trial of the OX40 agonist ivuxolimab. The sequence was collected from an adult with an advanced solid tumor such as melanoma, head and neck, liver or kidney cancer. Here the CDR3 DNA reads TGTGCCAGCAGCTTAGACTCCCAGGTCAACTATGGCTACACCTTC. Its translation: CASSLDSQVNYGYTF. The variable domain in full, with the rest retrieved from reference TRBV7-6 and TRBJ1-2, is GAGVSQSPRYKVTKRGQDVALRCDPISGHVSLYWYRQALGQGPEFLTYFNYEAQQDKSGLPNDRFSAERPEGSISTLTIQRTEQRDSAMYRCASSLDSQVNYGYTFGSGTRLTVV.